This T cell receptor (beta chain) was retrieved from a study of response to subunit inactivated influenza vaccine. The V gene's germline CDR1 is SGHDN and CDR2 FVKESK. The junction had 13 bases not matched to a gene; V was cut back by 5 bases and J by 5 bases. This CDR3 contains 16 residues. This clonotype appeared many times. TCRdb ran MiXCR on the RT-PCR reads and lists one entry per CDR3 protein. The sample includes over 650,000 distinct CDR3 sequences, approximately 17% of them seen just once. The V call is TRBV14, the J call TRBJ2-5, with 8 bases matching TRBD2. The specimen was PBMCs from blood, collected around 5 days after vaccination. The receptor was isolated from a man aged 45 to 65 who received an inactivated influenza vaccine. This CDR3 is CASSRGKGLAVETQYF. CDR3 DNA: TGTGCCAGCAGCAGGGGAAAAGGACTAGCTGTGGAGACCCAGTACTTC. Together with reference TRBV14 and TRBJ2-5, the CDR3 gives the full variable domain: EAGVTQFPSHSVIEKGQTVTLRCDPISGHDNLYWYRRVMGKEIKFLLHFVKESKQDESGMPNNRFLAERTGGTYSTLKVQPAELEDSGVYFCASSRGKGLAVETQYFGPGTRLLVL.